Listed below are T cell receptor beta chains from one sample, sequenced in a study of T-cell memory formation after mild COVID-19. TCRdb independently ran MiXCR on the 5' RACE reads; one entry per CDR3 protein. The sample lists about 400,000 distinct CDR3 sequences, approximately 18% occurring once. Sequenced: PBMCs or a T cell subset sorted from them (not recorded which). The receptors stem from a young man who had mild COVID-19 (a few samples of this study predate the infection). Cell type and time point are not known. Both conserved end residues are trimmed from each CDR3. The order of the fields is CDR3 protein, V gene, J gene.

ASMFRPYTEAF	TRBV12-3/TRBV12-4	TRBJ1-1
ATSDPWGTEANTGELF	TRBV24-1	TRBJ2-2
ATSRIGGDRPGDEQF	TRBV15	TRBJ2-1
ASSEGGPEAF	TRBV11-1	TRBJ1-1
ASSPLSGNEQF	TRBV6-2/TRBV6-3	TRBJ2-1
ASNADLMNTEAF	TRBV12-3/TRBV12-4	TRBJ1-1
ASSSGQGEETQY	TRBV7-6	TRBJ2-5
ASSWDRLYEQY	TRBV6-2/TRBV6-3	TRBJ2-7
SARDTGRTNYGYT	TRBV20-1	TRBJ1-2
ASSLEGTDSPLH	TRBV5-1	TRBJ1-6
ASSRGDSSNEQF	TRBV7-2	TRBJ2-1
ASSQGDAEETQY	TRBV4-2	TRBJ2-5
ASSHRGRDTGELF	TRBV11-3	TRBJ2-2
ASAFDRLAKNIQY	TRBV12-5	TRBJ2-4
ASSQPGGEPQNIQY	TRBV3-1	TRBJ2-4
ASSASEGAKAF	TRBV6-5	TRBJ1-1
SARDDGINEKLF	TRBV20-1	TRBJ1-4
ASTQDGYTDTQY	TRBV2	TRBJ2-3
ASSLVGGQGGGETQY	TRBV5-1	TRBJ2-5
SVGTILLESQETQY	TRBV29-1	TRBJ2-5
ASSSEGPAYEQY	TRBV2	TRBJ2-7
ASSLYGYT	TRBV12-3/TRBV12-4	TRBJ1-2
ASSLNRVNQPQH	TRBV12-3/TRBV12-4	TRBJ1-5
ASSLGSYGHGGYT	TRBV7-9	TRBJ1-2
ASSQASGSYEQY	TRBV3-1	TRBJ2-7
ASSPTWMATDTQY	TRBV5-5	TRBJ2-3
ASSQVSGRVTEAF	TRBV14	TRBJ1-1
ASSGSGTGHQPQH	TRBV5-1	TRBJ1-5
ASSPMTGGNSGYT	TRBV4-3	TRBJ1-2
ASRSGQGVSGANVLT	TRBV28	TRBJ2-6
ASSLETPWGNEQF	TRBV5-1	TRBJ2-1
ASGSSGYEQY	TRBV12-3/TRBV12-4	TRBJ2-7
ASRITGYDTEAF	TRBV19	TRBJ1-1
ASSLALGGHEQY	TRBV7-2	TRBJ2-7
ASSLAQPGQGGNSALH	TRBV12-3/TRBV12-4	TRBJ1-6
ASSLRDYEQY	TRBV5-6	TRBJ2-7
ASRSRGGYNEQF	TRBV7-9	TRBJ2-1
ASSKDGRSTDTQY	TRBV2	TRBJ2-3
ASSLGGVAHGEQF	TRBV28	TRBJ2-1
ASWEGTSGFDEQY	TRBV5-1	TRBJ2-7
SARGLAPYNEQF	TRBV20-1	TRBJ2-1
ASSESGRTRELF	TRBV10-1	TRBJ1-4
ASRGQPYNEQF	TRBV28	TRBJ2-1
ASSFDRGWSGTEAF	TRBV28	TRBJ1-1
AYDPGQGDQPQH	TRBV30	TRBJ1-5
ASSWGEFEQF	TRBV6-2/TRBV6-3	TRBJ2-1
SASDTRGDIQY	TRBV20-1	TRBJ2-4
ASSTAGAGAGELF	TRBV5-6	TRBJ2-2
ASSSTQVIETQY	TRBV5-1	TRBJ2-5
ASSYGTEGTEAF	TRBV6-2/TRBV6-3	TRBJ1-1
ASSGTGAGYGYT	TRBV9	TRBJ1-2
ASSSSGAGNTIY	TRBV27	TRBJ1-3
ASSSQVRETQY	TRBV28	TRBJ2-5
AIRLASRGDEQF	TRBV10-3	TRBJ2-1
SATPADYEQY	TRBV20-1	TRBJ2-7
ASSYSTVVGELF	TRBV6-5	TRBJ2-2
ASSHLANYGYT	TRBV18	TRBJ1-2
ASSTGQWETQY	TRBV5-1	TRBJ2-5
ASSPTQLPNTEAF	TRBV18	TRBJ1-1
ASSISGRGDNEQF	TRBV19	TRBJ2-1